This TCR beta chain derives from a study of cytomegalovirus exposure and HLA in healthy donors. Deletions cut 4 bases from V and 3 bases from J, with 10 bases between. This CDR3 has 14 residues. Use of 60 Vbeta and 13 Jbeta primers characterized the PCR. Assay: immunoSEQ multiplex PCR; the TCRdb copy retains only in-frame clones and omits some. Found here are some 94,000 clones, around 82% of them singletons; the top ten hold 3% to 3.5%. Comment on this clone: Its matching antigen is unknown.

Study outcomes and limitations: A later analysis showed HLA-associated TCR beta chains outstripping equally common others in clonal expansion. In an earlier analysis, about 90% or about 30%: the productive usage of most TCR beta V segments. Common viral pathogens (according to a later analysis) appeared linked to several of the most significant clusters.

This chain links TRBV5-3 with TRBJ1-4; no firm D call. TRBV5-3 is an ORF; its function is uncertain. This receptor was obtained from a middle-aged man in good health and CMV-seronegative. The material sequenced was PBMCs. Written as DNA, the CDR3 is TGTGCCAGAAGCCTGGGGAGGGCTAATGAAAAACTGTTTTTT. Protein sequence: CARSLGRANEKLFF.